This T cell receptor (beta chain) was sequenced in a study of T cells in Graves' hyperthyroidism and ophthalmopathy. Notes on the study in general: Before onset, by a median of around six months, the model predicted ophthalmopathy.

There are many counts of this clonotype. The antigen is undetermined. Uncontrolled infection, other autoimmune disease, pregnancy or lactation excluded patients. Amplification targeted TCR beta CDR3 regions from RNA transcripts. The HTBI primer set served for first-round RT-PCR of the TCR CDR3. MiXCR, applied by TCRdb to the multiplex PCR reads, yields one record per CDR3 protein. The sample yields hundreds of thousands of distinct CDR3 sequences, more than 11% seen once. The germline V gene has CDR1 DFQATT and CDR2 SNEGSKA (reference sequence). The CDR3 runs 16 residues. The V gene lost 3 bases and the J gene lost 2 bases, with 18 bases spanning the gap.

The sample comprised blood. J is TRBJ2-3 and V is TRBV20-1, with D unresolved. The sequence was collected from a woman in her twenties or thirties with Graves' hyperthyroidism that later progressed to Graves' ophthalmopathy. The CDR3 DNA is TGCAGTGCTAGGGGTGGGGTAGCTGGGGTCACAGATACGCAGTATTTT. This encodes CSARGGVAGVTDTQYF.